The entry that follows covers one T cell receptor beta chain sequence. This sample is drawn from a study of CD8 T cells in Susac syndrome. Random hexamers were used to reverse transcribe the RNA input (about 0.45 to 1 ug). immunoSEQ multiplex PCR amplified TCR beta CDR3 across 54 Vbeta, 13 Jbeta. Via MiXCR, TCRdb re-called the immunoSEQ multiplex PCR reads, giving one row per CDR3 protein. The data show about 300,000 distinct CDR3 sequences, with about 89% seen just once and more than 0.15% held by the top ten. CDR3 size: 14 residues. Germline CDR1 and CDR2: DFQATT and SNEGSKA (reference sequence). The V gene lost 6 bases and the J gene lost 2 bases, with 17 bases spanning the gap.

The sequence was collected from a human donor with multiple sclerosis. Sequencing was performed on CD8+ T cells from PBMCs. The rearrangement uses TRBV20-1 and TRBJ2-7; D is ambiguous. The CDR3 nucleotides read TGCAGTGCCAAGAGCAGGTTCTGGCCCTACGAGCAGTACTTC. Amino acid sequence: CSAKSRFWPYEQYF.